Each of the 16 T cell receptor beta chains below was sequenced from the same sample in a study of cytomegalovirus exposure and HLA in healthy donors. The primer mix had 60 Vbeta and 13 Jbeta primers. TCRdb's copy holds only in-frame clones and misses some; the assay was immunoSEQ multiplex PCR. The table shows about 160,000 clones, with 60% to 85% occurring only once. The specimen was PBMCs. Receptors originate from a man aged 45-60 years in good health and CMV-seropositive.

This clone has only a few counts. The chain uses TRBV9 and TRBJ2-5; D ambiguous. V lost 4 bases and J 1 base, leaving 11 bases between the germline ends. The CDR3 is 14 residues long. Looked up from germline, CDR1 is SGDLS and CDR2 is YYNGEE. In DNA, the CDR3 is TGTGCCAGCAGCTCTAGTGACTCCCAAGAGACCCAGTACTTC. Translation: CASSSSDSQETQYF.

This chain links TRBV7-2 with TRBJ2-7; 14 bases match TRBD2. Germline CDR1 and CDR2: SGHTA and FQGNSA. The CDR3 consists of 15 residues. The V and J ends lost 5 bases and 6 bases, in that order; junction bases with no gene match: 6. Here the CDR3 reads CASSPRGLAGGEQYF. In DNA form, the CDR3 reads TGTGCCAGCAGCCCCCGAGGACTAGCGGGAGGCGAGCAGTACTTC. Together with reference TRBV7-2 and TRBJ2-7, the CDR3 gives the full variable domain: GAGVSQSPSNKVTEKGKDVELRCDPISGHTALYWYRQSLGQGLEFLIYFQGNSAPDKSGLPSDRFSAERTGGSVSTLTIQRTQQEDSAVYLCASSPRGLAGGEQYFGPGTRLTVT.

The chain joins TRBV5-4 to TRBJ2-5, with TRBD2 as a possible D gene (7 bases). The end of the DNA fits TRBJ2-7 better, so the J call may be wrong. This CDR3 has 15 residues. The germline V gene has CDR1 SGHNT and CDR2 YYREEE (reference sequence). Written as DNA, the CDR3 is TGTGCCAGCAGCCCGGGGGGCGGACTCTCCTACGAGCAGTACTTC. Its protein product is CASSPGGGLSYEQYF.

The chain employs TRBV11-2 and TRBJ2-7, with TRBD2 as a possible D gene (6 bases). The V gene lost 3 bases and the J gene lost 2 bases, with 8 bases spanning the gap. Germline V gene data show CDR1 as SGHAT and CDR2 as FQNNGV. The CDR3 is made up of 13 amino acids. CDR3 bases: TGTGCCAGCAGCTTCGGCGGGACCTACGAGCAGTACTTC. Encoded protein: CASSFGGTYEQYF.

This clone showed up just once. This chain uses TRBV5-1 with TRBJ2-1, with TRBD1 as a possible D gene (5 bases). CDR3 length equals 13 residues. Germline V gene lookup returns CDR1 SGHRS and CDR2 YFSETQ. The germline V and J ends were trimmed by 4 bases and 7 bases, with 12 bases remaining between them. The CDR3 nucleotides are TGCGCCAGCAGCCTGGACACGGGTAATGAGCAGTTCTTC. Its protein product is CASSLDTGNEQFF.

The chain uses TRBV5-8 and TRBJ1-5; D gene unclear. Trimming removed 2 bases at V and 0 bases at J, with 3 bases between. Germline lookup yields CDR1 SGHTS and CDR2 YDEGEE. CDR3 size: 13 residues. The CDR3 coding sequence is TGTGCCAGCAGCTTATATAGCAATCAGCCCCAGCATTTT. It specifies CASSLYSNQPQHF.

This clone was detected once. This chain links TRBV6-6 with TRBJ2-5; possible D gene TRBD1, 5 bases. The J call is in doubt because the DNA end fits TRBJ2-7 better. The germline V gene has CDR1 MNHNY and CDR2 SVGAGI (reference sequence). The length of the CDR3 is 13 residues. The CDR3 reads CASSLGVGYEQYF. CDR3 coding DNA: TGTGCCAGCAGTTTAGGGGTGGGTTACGAGCAGTACTTC.

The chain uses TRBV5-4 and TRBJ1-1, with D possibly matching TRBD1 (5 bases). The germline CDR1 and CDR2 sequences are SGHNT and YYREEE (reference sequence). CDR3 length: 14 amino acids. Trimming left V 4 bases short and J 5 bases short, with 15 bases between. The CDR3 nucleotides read TGTGCCAGCAGCCGATCGGGGGAAAGGACTGAAGCTTTCTTT. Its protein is CASSRSGERTEAFF.

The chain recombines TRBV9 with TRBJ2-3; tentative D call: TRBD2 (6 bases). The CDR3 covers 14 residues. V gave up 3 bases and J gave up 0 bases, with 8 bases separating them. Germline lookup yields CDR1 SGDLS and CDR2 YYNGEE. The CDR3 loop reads CASSASASTDTQYF. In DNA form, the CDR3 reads TGTGCCAGCAGCGCTAGCGCTAGCACAGATACGCAGTATTTT.

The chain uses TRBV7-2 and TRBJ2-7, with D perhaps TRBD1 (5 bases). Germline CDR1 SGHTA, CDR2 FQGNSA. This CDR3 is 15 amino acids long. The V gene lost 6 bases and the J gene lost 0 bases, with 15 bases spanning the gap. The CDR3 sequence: CASSHTIDSSYEQYF. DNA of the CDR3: TGTGCCAGCAGTCACACGATCGACAGCTCCTACGAGCAGTACTTC.

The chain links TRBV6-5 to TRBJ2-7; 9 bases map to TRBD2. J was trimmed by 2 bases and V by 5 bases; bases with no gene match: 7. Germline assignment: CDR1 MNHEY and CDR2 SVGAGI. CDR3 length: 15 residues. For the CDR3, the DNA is TGTGCCAGCAGTGCGAGGATAGCGGGAGCCTACGAGCAGTACTTC. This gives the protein CASSARIAGAYEQYF.

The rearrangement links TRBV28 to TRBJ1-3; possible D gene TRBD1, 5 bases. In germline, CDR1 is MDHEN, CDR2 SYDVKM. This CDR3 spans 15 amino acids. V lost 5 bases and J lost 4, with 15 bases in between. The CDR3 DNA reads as TGTGCCAGCAGTCCACCCTCAGGGTTGGGAAACACCATATATTTT. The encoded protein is CASSPPSGLGNTIYF. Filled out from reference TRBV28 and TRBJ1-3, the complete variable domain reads DVKVTQSSRYLVKRTGEKVFLECVQDMDHENMFWYRQDPGLGLRLIYFSYDVKMKEKGDIPEGYSVSREKKERFSLILESASTNQTSMYLCASSPPSGLGNTIYFGEGSWLTVV.

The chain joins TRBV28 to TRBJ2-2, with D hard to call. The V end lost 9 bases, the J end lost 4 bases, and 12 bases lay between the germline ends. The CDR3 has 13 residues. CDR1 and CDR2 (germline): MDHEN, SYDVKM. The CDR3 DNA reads TGTGCCAGTCGGCTCCGAGGCACCGGGGAGCTGTTTTTT. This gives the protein CASRLRGTGELFF.

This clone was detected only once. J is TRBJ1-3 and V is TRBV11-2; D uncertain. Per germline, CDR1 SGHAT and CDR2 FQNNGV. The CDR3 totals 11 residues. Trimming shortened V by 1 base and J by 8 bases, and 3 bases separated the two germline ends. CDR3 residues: CASSLVDTIYF. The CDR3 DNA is TGTGCCAGCAGCTTAGTCGACACCATATATTTT.

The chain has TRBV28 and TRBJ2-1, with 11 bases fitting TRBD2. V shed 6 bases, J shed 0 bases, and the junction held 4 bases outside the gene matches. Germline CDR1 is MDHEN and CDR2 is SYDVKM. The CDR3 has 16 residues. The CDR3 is CASRGLADNSYNEQFF. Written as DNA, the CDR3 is TGTGCCAGCAGGGGACTAGCGGACAACTCCTACAATGAGCAGTTCTTC.

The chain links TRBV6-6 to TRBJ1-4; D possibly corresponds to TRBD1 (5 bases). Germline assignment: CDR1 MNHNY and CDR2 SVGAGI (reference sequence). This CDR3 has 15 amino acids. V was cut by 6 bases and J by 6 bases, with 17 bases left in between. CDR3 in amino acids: CASSRVGGGDEKLFF. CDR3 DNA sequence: TGTGCCAGCAGCCGTGTTGGGGGAGGCGATGAAAAACTGTTTTTT.